The 17 T cell receptor beta chains given below trace back to one sample, sequenced in a study of blood T cell repertoires in COVID-19. Assay: immunoSEQ multiplex PCR; the TCRdb copy retains only in-frame clones and omits some. The sample lists about 430,000 clones, roughly 89% occurring once. Sequencing input: peripheral blood. The receptors were gathered from a man younger than 30 with COVID-19, enrolled during active disease.

This chain connects TRBV25-1 to TRBJ2-5, with 7 bases that match TRBD1. Germline V gene data show CDR1 as MGHDK and CDR2 as SYGVNS. J lost 9 bases, V lost 8 bases, and 9 bases had no gene match. The CDR3 extends over 12 amino acids. CDR3 protein: CASARDSRAQYF. The CDR3 coding sequence is TGTGCCAGCGCCAGGGACAGTAGGGCCCAGTACTTC.

The CDR3 reads CASSILRQRDYGYTF. Written as DNA, the CDR3 is TGTGCCAGTAGTATATTACGGCAGCGAGACTATGGCTACACCTTC. The rearrangement joins TRBV19 to TRBJ1-2; no firm D call. Germline assignment: CDR1 LNHDA and CDR2 SQIVND (reference sequence). V was trimmed by 2 bases and J by 3 bases, leaving 13 bases between them. This CDR3 contains 15 residues.

V usage is TRBV10-2 and J usage is TRBJ2-7; 7 nucleotides match TRBD1. This CDR3 is built from 14 residues. In germline, CDR1 is WSHSY, CDR2 SAAADI. Trimming removed 3 bases from V and 4 bases from J; junction bases left unmatched: 6. The CDR3 DNA follows: TGCGCCAGCAGTGACGACGGGACAGTTTACGAGCAGTACTTC. Protein: CASSDDGTVYEQYF.

The V gene is TRBV6-5, the J gene TRBJ1-5; TRBD1 agrees at 7 bases. The CDR3 is 14 amino acids. Trimming at V came to 11 bases and at J to 1 base, leaving 8 bases not matched to a gene. Germline CDR1 reads MNHEY; CDR2 reads SVGAGI. The CDR3 protein is CAGRQGDSNQPQHF. CDR3 coding DNA: TGTGCCGGACGACAGGGAGACAGCAATCAGCCCCAGCATTTT.

The table lists this clone with a count of one. Here the CDR3 reads CASSWDRIYEQYF. CDR3 sequence (DNA): TGTGCCAGCAGTTGGGACAGGATCTACGAGCAGTACTTC. The rearrangement links TRBV7-2 to TRBJ2-7; 8 bases align to TRBD1. V shed 6 bases, J shed 3 bases, and the junction held 4 bases outside the gene matches. CDR1 is SGHTA, CDR2 FQGNSA, per germline. There are 13 residues in the CDR3.

The chain employs TRBV30 and TRBJ1-1, with D unresolved. V lost 8 bases and J 0 bases, leaving 13 bases between the germline ends. CDR3 length: 13 residues. Per germline, CDR1 GTSNPN and CDR2 SVGIG (reference sequence). The CDR3 reads CAGQVTMNTEAFF. As DNA, the CDR3 is TGTGCCGGTCAGGTTACAATGAACACTGAAGCTTTCTTT.

V is TRBV29-1 and J is TRBJ2-5; D is possibly TRBD2 (6 bases). The CDR3 is 11 residues long. With 7 bases removed from V and 5 bases from J, the gap between germline ends came to 11 bases. Germline CDR1 reads SQVTM; CDR2 reads ANQGSEA. CDR3 region: CSGRDWETQYF. The CDR3 nucleotides read TGCAGCGGCCGGGACTGGGAGACCCAGTACTTC.

The genes are TRBV24-1 and TRBJ1-2; weak D call: TRBD1 (6 bases). Trimming removed 5 bases at V and 8 bases at J, with 11 bases between. Germline CDR1 KGHDR, CDR2 SFDVKD. This CDR3 is built from 12 residues. The CDR3 is CATSGPTGGYTF. The DNA for the CDR3 is TGTGCCACCAGTGGACCCACAGGGGGCTACACCTTC.

This chain connects TRBV15 to TRBJ1-3, with D unclear. The CDR3 covers 14 residues. The V end lost 0 bases, the J end lost 4 bases, and 7 bases lay between the germline ends. Germline assignment: CDR1 LNHNV and CDR2 YYDKDF (reference sequence). The CDR3 loop is CATSRDKAGNTIYF. CDR3 nucleotide sequence: TGTGCCACCAGCAGAGATAAAGCAGGAAACACCATATATTTT.

The chain links TRBV12-5 to TRBJ1-3; no clear D. The germline gives CDR1 LGHNT, CDR2 FRNRAP. The CDR3 runs 15 residues. V was clipped by 5 bases and J by 2 bases, with 13 bases between them. The CDR3 DNA sequence: TGTGCTAGTGGTCCCCGGGAACTCGCTGGAAACACCATATATTTT. As protein: CASGPRELAGNTIYF.

The CDR3 DNA reads as TGTGCCAGCAGTGACCAGGCCCTCCTCAGGGGGAACACCATATATTTT. Translated: CASSDQALLRGNTIYF. The V call is TRBV6-1, the J call TRBJ1-3, with 7 nucleotides matching TRBD1. The CDR3 is 16 residues long. The germline CDR1 and CDR2 sequences are MNHNS and SASEGT. V was pared by 3 bases and J by 7 bases, with 12 bases of the junction left unmatched.

Regarding this clone: The same CDR3 can be traced to other DNA sequences in this sample. The V and J genes are TRBV6-5 and TRBJ2-1; the match to TRBD2 covers 11 bases. Trimming cost V 6 bases and J 4 bases; bases outside gene matches: 5. CDR3 length: 15 amino acids. CDR1 and CDR2 (germline): MNHEY, SVGAGI. In nucleotides, the CDR3 is TGTGCCAGCAGCAGTGGGACTAGCGGATACAATGAGCAGTTCTTC. This codes for CASSSGTSGYNEQFF.

The V and J genes are TRBV5-1 and TRBJ2-5; D perhaps matches TRBD2 (5 bases). Trimming shortened V by 0 bases and J by 4 bases, and 10 bases separated the two germline ends. Germline-derived CDR1 and CDR2 are SGHRS and YFSETQ. This CDR3 contains 14 residues. The CDR3 protein is CASSLGGSRETQYF. CDR3 nucleotide sequence: TGCGCCAGCAGCTTGGGCGGGTCACGAGAGACCCAGTACTTC.

The chain recombines TRBV6-5 with TRBJ1-1; D not certain. The germline V and J ends were trimmed by 11 bases and 2 bases, with 18 bases remaining between them. This CDR3 comprises 14 residues. Germline CDR1 and CDR2: MNHEY and SVGAGI. CDR3 sequence reads: CACGVGTGNTEAFF. In DNA, the CDR3 is TGTGCCTGTGGCGTGGGTACGGGAAACACTGAAGCTTTCTTT.

This sequence joins TRBV6-5 and TRBJ2-7, with 7 bases identical to TRBD1. The trim removed 2 bases at V and 4 bases at J, leaving 5 bases unmatched. Germline V CDR1 and CDR2: MNHEY, SVGAGI. This CDR3 is 14 amino acids long. For the CDR3, the DNA is TGTGCCAGCAGTTACGGGACAGCCCTATACGAGCAGTACTTC. Its protein product is CASSYGTALYEQYF.

This sequence joins TRBV5-1 and TRBJ2-7; 9 positions agree with TRBD1. The V and J ends lost 2 bases and 1 base, in that order; junction bases with no gene match: 13. The CDR3 is 18 amino acids. Germline lookup yields CDR1 SGHRS and CDR2 YFSETQ. The CDR3 protein is CASSFQSTRDRVSYEQYF. CDR3 DNA: TGCGCCAGCAGCTTCCAATCAACACGGGACAGGGTTTCCTACGAGCAGTACTTC.

This chain connects TRBV3-1 (or the pseudogene TRBV3-2) to TRBJ2-5, with D tentatively TRBD2 (5 bases). This CDR3 has 17 amino acids. V lost 1 base to trimming and J lost 0 bases, with 15 bases between them. The V gene's germline CDR1 is LGHDT and CDR2 YNNKEL (reference sequence). This chain's CDR3 is CASSQVRGLENQETQYF. The CDR3 DNA reads TGTGCCAGCAGCCAAGTCAGAGGGTTGGAGAACCAAGAGACCCAGTACTTC.